The next 19 T cell receptor beta chains were all read from a single sample in a study of graft-versus-host responses after intestinal transplantation. The repertoire was sequenced with immunoSEQ multiplex PCR; TCRdb's copy has only in-frame clones and lacks some. The table shows roughly 99,000 clones, with roughly 82% occurring only once. The sequencing used PBMCs, collected 255 days after intestinal transplant. These receptors came from a human patient who received an intestinal transplant, so some T cells may come from the graft donor.

This chain's CDR3 is CASSRRVPRGDTQYF. In nucleotides, the CDR3 is TGTGCCAGCAGCCGTCGGGTTCCCCGGGGGGATACGCAGTATTTT. The rearrangement joins TRBV27 to TRBJ2-3, with a possible D match to TRBD2 (6 bases). Germline V gene data show CDR1 as MNHEY and CDR2 as SMNVEV (reference sequence). This CDR3 is 15 amino acids long. V shed 6 bases and J shed 6 bases, with 19 bases lying between them.

The CDR3 protein is CASSQQQGAGGYTF. As DNA, the CDR3 is TGTGCCAGCAGTCAACAGCAGGGGGCAGGAGGCTACACCTTC. This chain joins TRBV25-1 and TRBJ1-2; 8 bases agree with TRBD1. This CDR3 spans 14 amino acids. Germline CDR1 and CDR2: MGHDK and SYGVNS. V trimming: 5 bases; J trimming: 8 bases; junction bases outside the gene matches: 10.

CDR3 in amino acids: CASSYAGAYEQFF. DNA for the CDR3: TGTGCCAGCAGTTACGCAGGGGCTTATGAGCAGTTCTTC. V gene TRBV6-5 combines with J gene TRBJ2-1; a weak D match, TRBD1 (6 bases). This CDR3 region has 13 residues. Deletions cut 2 bases from V and 8 bases from J, with 10 bases between. Germline V gene data show CDR1 as MNHEY and CDR2 as SVGAGI.

This chain uses TRBV27 with TRBJ2-3, with 7 bases matching TRBD2. CDR1 and CDR2 from the germline V gene are MNHEY and SMNVEV (reference sequence). CDR3 length: 12 residues. Germline trimming cut 8 bases from V and 2 bases from J; bases unmatched to any gene: 1. The CDR3: CASGGDTDTQYF. CDR3 coding DNA: TGTGCCAGCGGGGGGGACACAGATACGCAGTATTTT.

This clone has only one observation. V gene TRBV5-1 combines with J gene TRBJ2-1; D gene unclear. Germline lookup yields CDR1 SGHRS and CDR2 YFSETQ. This CDR3 contains 15 residues. With 2 bases removed from V and 2 bases from J, the gap between germline ends came to 11 bases. The CDR3 sequence: CASSLHPGPYNEQFF. The CDR3 DNA follows: TGCGCCAGCAGCTTACACCCCGGGCCCTACAATGAGCAGTTCTTC.

The chain joins TRBV7-8 to TRBJ1-1; D call uncertain. This CDR3 spans 15 amino acids. Looked up from germline, CDR1 is SGHVS and CDR2 is FQNEAQ. V was pared by 0 bases and J by 6 bases, with 14 bases between. CDR3 residues: CASSLAQAHSSEAFF. The DNA of the CDR3 is TGTGCCAGCAGCTTAGCCCAGGCCCATTCGTCTGAAGCTTTCTTT.

The gene calls are TRBV19 and TRBJ2-5; D remains unclear. CDR3 size: 16 residues. Germline CDR1 reads LNHDA; CDR2 reads SQIVND (reference sequence). Trimming cost V 3 bases and J 2 bases, with 16 bases left between them. The CDR3 DNA reads as TGTGCCAGTAGTATGTACGGCGGTGTGCGACAAGAGACCCAGTACTTC. As protein: CASSMYGGVRQETQYF.

The chain couples TRBV30 to TRBJ1-1; maybe TRBD1 (5 bases). Germline CDR1 reads GTSNPN; CDR2 reads SVGIG (reference sequence). Trimming took 0 bases from V and 1 from J, leaving 6 bases between them. The CDR3 sequence is 13 residues long. The DNA of the CDR3 is TGTGCCTGGAGTGTGGGGGGGAACACTGAAGCTTTCTTT. This sequence encodes CAWSVGGNTEAFF.

CDR3 sequence: CASSSGQVNNYGYTF. CDR3 DNA: TGTGCCAGCAGCTCAGGACAGGTAAATAACTATGGCTACACCTTC. The chain couples TRBV5-8 to TRBJ1-2; 7 bases line up with TRBD1. Unmatched junction bases numbered 6, after V lost 3 bases and J lost 1 base. CDR3 length: 15 residues. Germline CDR1 reads SGHTS; CDR2 reads YDEGEE.

This sequence joins TRBV30 and TRBJ1-1; D ambiguous. The CDR3 is 13 residues long. Deletions cut 1 base from V and 4 bases from J, with 10 bases between. CDR1 is GTSNPN and CDR2 is SVGIG in the germline V gene (reference sequence). DNA of the CDR3: TGTGCCTGGAGTGGGGGAGGGAGCACTGAAGCTTTCTTT. It translates to CAWSGGGSTEAFF.

This clone has only a few counts. The chain couples TRBV5-1 to TRBJ2-2, with D perhaps TRBD1 (6 bases). Trimming took off 4 bases at V and 5 bases at J, with 12 bases between the two ends. This CDR3 contains 14 residues. The germline gives CDR1 SGHRS, CDR2 YFSETQ. CDR3 DNA: TGCGCCAGCAGCCCCTTACAGGGAACCGGGGAGCTGTTTTTT. Translating gives CASSPLQGTGELFF. Combining the CDR3 with reference TRBV5-1 and TRBJ2-2 gives the whole variable domain KAGVTQTPRYLIKTRGQQVTLSCSPISGHRSVSWYQQTPGQGLQFLFEYFSETQRNKGNFPGRFSGRQFSNSRSEMNVSTLELGDSALYLCASSPLQGTGELFFGEGSRLTVL.

The CDR3 coding sequence is TGTGCCAGTAGGGCTAGCGGCACAGATACGCAGTATTTT. Amino acid sequence: CASRASGTDTQYF. The rearrangement uses TRBV19 and TRBJ2-3; maybe TRBD2 (6 bases). The CDR3 is made up of 13 amino acids. The V gene lost 6 bases and the J gene lost 1 base, with 8 bases spanning the gap. CDR1 is LNHDA and CDR2 is SQIVND in the germline V gene (reference sequence).

The chain carries TRBV19 and TRBJ1-3; possible D gene TRBD1, 6 bases. CDR1 and CDR2 from the germline V gene are LNHDA and SQIVND (reference sequence). The CDR3 consists of 14 residues. The ends were cut back, 5 bases at V and 2 bases at J, with 10 bases in the middle. CDR3 protein: CASSLRTAGNTIYF. CDR3 nucleotide sequence: TGTGCCAGTAGTTTGCGGACAGCTGGAAACACCATATATTTT. The full variable domain, completed using reference TRBV19 and TRBJ1-3, is DGGITQSPKYLFRKEGQNVTLSCEQNLNHDAMYWYRQDPGQGLRLIYYSQIVNDFQKGDIAEGYSVSREKKESFPLTVTSAQKNPTAFYLCASSLRTAGNTIYFGEGSWLTVV.

The chain has TRBV27 and TRBJ1-5; TRBD1 might be the D (5 bases). The CDR3 spans 17 residues. Trimming took off 5 bases at V and 2 bases at J, with 19 bases between the two ends. CDR1 and CDR2 (germline): MNHEY, SMNVEV (reference sequence). The CDR3 nucleotides are TGTGCCAGCAGTCCTCTAGGGGCGGGCGGTGGCAATCAGCCCCAGCATTTT. This translates into CASSPLGAGGGNQPQHF.

Here the CDR3 reads CASSSLAGGLHEQYF. The CDR3 DNA sequence: TGTGCCAGCAGTTCCCTGGCAGGGGGTCTCCACGAGCAGTACTTC. The chain is built from TRBV27 and TRBJ2-7; 7 positions agree with TRBD1. The germline V gene has CDR1 MNHEY and CDR2 SMNVEV (reference sequence). Trimming removed 4 bases from V and 5 bases from J; junction bases left unmatched: 11. The CDR3 has 15 amino acids.

This chain uses TRBV14 with TRBJ2-1; TRBD2 is a possible D gene (6 bases). Trimming cost V 3 bases and J 1 base, with 13 bases left between them. CDR1 and CDR2 from the germline V gene are SGHDN and FVKESK. The CDR3 runs 16 residues. DNA for the CDR3: TGTGCCAGCAGCCAGGAGGGGCAGGGTTCCTACAATGAGCAGTTCTTC. Encoded protein: CASSQEGQGSYNEQFF.

The chain links TRBV5-1 to TRBJ2-5, with D tentatively TRBD1 or TRBD2 (5 bases each). V shed 3 bases and J shed 1 base, with 10 bases lying between them. From germline, CDR1 is SGHRS and CDR2 YFSETQ. This CDR3 is built from 14 residues. CDR3 sequence: CASSSVGTQETQYF. In nucleotides, the CDR3 is TGCGCCAGCAGCTCGGTGGGGACCCAAGAGACCCAGTACTTC.

This chain connects TRBV9 to TRBJ2-7; D possibly corresponds to TRBD1 (5 bases). The CDR3 is 14 residues long. Trimming removed 0 bases at V and 6 bases at J, with 13 bases between. Germline V gene data show CDR1 as SGDLS and CDR2 as YYNGEE. In DNA form, the CDR3 reads TGTGCCAGCAGCGTAGAGGCCAGGGTAGGCGAGCAGTACTTC. It yields the protein CASSVEARVGEQYF.

The rearrangement uses TRBV7-9 and TRBJ1-4, with D possibly being TRBD1 (5 bases). This CDR3 has 16 residues. Germline V gene lookup returns CDR1 SEHNR and CDR2 FQNEAQ (reference sequence). V was trimmed by 6 bases and J by 5 bases, leaving 19 bases between them. The CDR3 bases are TGTGCCAGCAGTCCGAATTTAGGGACTGAAAATGAAAAACTGTTTTTT. It encodes CASSPNLGTENEKLFF. Together with reference TRBV7-9 and TRBJ1-4, the CDR3 gives the full variable domain: DTGVSQNPRHKITKRGQNVTFRCDPISEHNRLYWYRQTLGQGPEFLTYFQNEAQLEKSRLLSDRFSAERPKGSFSTLEIQRTEQGDSAMYLCASSPNLGTENEKLFFGSGTQLSVL.